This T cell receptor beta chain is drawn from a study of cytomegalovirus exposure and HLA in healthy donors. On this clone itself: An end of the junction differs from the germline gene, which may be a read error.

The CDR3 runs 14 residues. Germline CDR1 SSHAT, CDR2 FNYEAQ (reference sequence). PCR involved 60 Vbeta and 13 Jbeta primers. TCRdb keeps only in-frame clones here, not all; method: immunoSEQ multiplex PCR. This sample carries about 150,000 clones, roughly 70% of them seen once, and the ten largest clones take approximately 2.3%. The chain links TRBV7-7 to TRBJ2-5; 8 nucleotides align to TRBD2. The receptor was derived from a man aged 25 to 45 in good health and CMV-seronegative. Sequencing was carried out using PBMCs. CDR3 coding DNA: TGTGCTAGCAGCTCACATAGCGGGGAAGAGACCCAGTACTTC. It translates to CASSSHSGEETQYF. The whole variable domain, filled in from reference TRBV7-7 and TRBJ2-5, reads GAGVSQSPRYKVTKRGQDVTLRCDPISSHATLYWYQQALGQGPEFLTYFNYEAQPDKSGLPSDRFSAERPEGSISTLTIQRTEQRDSAMYRCASSSHSGEETQYFGPGTRLLVL.